These 27 T cell receptor beta chains were all obtained from the same sample, sequenced in a study of blood T cell repertoires in COVID-19. Here immunoSEQ multiplex PCR was the method, and the copy in TCRdb shows in-frame clones only, minus some. In the table there are around 280,000 clones, nearly 90% of which are singletons. Sequenced input: PBMCs or T cells enriched from blood (not recorded which). Source of these receptors: a woman aged 18 to 35 with acute COVID-19.

The chain is built from TRBV5-6 and TRBJ1-5; 9 positions agree with TRBD1. Germline assignment: CDR1 SGHDT and CDR2 YYEEEE. Unmatched junction bases numbered 5, after V lost 4 bases and J lost 3 bases. This CDR3 has 15 amino acids. The CDR3 sequence is CASSRGTGNNQPQHF. The CDR3, as DNA: TGTGCCAGCAGCCGAGGGACAGGGAACAATCAGCCCCAGCATTTT. Full variable domain (missing parts from reference TRBV5-6 and TRBJ1-5): DAGVTQSPTHLIKTRGQQVTLRCSPKSGHDTVSWYQQALGQGPQFIFQYYEEEERQRGNFPDRFSGHQFPNYSSELNVNALLLGDSALYLCASSRGTGNNQPQHFGDGTRLSIL.

The V gene is TRBV19, the J gene TRBJ2-1; TRBD1 might be the D (6 bases). Germline CDR1 reads LNHDA; CDR2 reads SQIVND (reference sequence). Trimming cost V 5 bases and J 5 bases, with 19 bases left between them. The CDR3 length is 16 residues. The DNA of the CDR3 is TGTGCCAGTAGTCCGCCAACAGGGTACAAGAACAATGAGCAGTTCTTC. This encodes CASSPPTGYKNNEQFF.

This clone appeared a single time. This chain uses TRBV5-6 with TRBJ2-7, with a possible D match to TRBD2 (5 bases). The CDR3 has 11 residues. Deletions cut 3 bases from V and 8 bases from J, with 9 bases between. CDR1 and CDR2 (germline): SGHDT, YYEEEE. The CDR3 DNA reads as TGTGCCAGCAGCTCCACCGGGAAGCAGTACTTC. Amino acids: CASSSTGKQYF.

This rearrangement joins TRBV11-3 to TRBJ2-1; 8 nucleotides line up with TRBD2. CDR1 and CDR2 from the germline V gene are SGHNT and YENEEA. V lost 5 bases, J lost 2 bases, and 5 bases stayed unmatched. CDR3 length equals 15 residues. CDR3 sequence reads: CASSPLAGPYNEQFF. The CDR3 DNA sequence: TGTGCCAGCAGCCCTCTAGCGGGTCCCTACAATGAGCAGTTCTTC.

This chain uses TRBV5-1 with TRBJ1-6, with 7 bases aligning to TRBD1. The J segment lost 8 bases and the V segment lost 4 bases, leaving 6 bases of the junction unmatched. Looked up from germline, CDR1 is SGHRS and CDR2 is YFSETQ. This CDR3 comprises 14 residues. CDR3 sequence reads: CASSQGTADSPLHF. CDR3 sequence (DNA): TGCGCCAGCAGCCAGGGGACAGCAGATTCACCCCTCCACTTT.

V usage is TRBV5-6 and J usage is TRBJ2-7; TRBD2 might be the D (6 bases). CDR1 and CDR2 (germline): SGHDT, YYEEEE. The CDR3 extends over 15 amino acids. Trimming took off 1 base at V and 2 bases at J, with 13 bases between the two ends. The CDR3 reads CASSLRGLPTYEQYF. CDR3 bases: TGTGCCAGCAGCTTGAGGGGACTTCCGACCTACGAGCAGTACTTC.

The chain is built from TRBV5-4 and TRBJ1-1, with D possibly TRBD1 on 5 matching bases. Deletions cut 1 base from V and 11 bases from J, with 18 bases between. The CDR3 has 14 residues. Germline CDR1 is SGHNT and CDR2 is YYREEE (reference sequence). The CDR3 DNA reads as TGTGCCAGCAGCTTGCGGTTAAACCCAGGGTTGGCTTTCTTT. The encoded protein is CASSLRLNPGLAFF. The full variable domain, in which reference TRBV5-4 and TRBJ1-1 provide the parts outside the CDR3, is ETGVTQSPTHLIKTRGQQVTLRCSSQSGHNTVSWYQQALGQGPQFIFQYYREEENGRGNFPPRFSGLQFPNYSSELNVNALELDDSALYLCASSLRLNPGLAFFGQGTRLTVV.

The chain recombines TRBV5-6 with TRBJ1-4; D is uncertain. Trimming took 4 bases from V and 5 from J, leaving 15 bases between them. Germline assignment: CDR1 SGHDT and CDR2 YYEEEE. The length of the CDR3 is 15 residues. Written as DNA, the CDR3 is TGTGCCAGCAGCCCGGGATACATTGGGAATGAAAAACTGTTTTTT. Protein product: CASSPGYIGNEKLFF.

The chain uses TRBV18 and TRBJ1-5; TRBD1 agrees at 8 bases. This CDR3 has 13 residues. V lost 5 bases, J lost 8 bases, and 5 bases stayed unmatched. The germline CDR1 and CDR2 sequences are KGHSH and LQKENI. The CDR3 reads CASSGQTGEPQHF. CDR3 coding DNA: TGTGCCAGCTCAGGACAGACAGGGGAGCCCCAGCATTTT.

The genes are TRBV24-1 and TRBJ2-7, with 11 bases matching TRBD2. The CDR3 contains 15 residues. J gave up 2 bases and V 5 bases, and 4 bases lay outside the gene matches. Per germline, CDR1 KGHDR and CDR2 SFDVKD. The chain's CDR3 is CATSAGTSGAYEQYF. As DNA, the CDR3 is TGTGCCACCAGTGCTGGGACTAGCGGAGCCTACGAGCAGTACTTC.

The chain combines TRBV28 with TRBJ1-5; 7 nucleotides match TRBD1. The CDR3 has 15 residues. Looked up from germline, CDR1 is MDHEN and CDR2 is SYDVKM. The junction had 3 bases not matched to a gene; V was cut back by 3 bases and J by 1 base. The CDR3 nucleotides read TGTGCCAGCAGTTTCCGGGACAGCAGCAATCAGCCCCAGCATTTT. This encodes CASSFRDSSNQPQHF.

This chain links TRBV14 with TRBJ2-2; no reliable D call. There are 17 residues in the CDR3. Between the trimmed V and J ends, which lost 0 bases and 8 bases, there was a span of 19 bases. The germline V gene encodes CDR1 SGHDN and CDR2 FVKESK. In DNA form, the CDR3 reads TGTGCCAGCAGCCAAGACCCCCTTTCTAGTTTTGGGGGGGAGCTGTTTTTT. Amino acid sequence: CASSQDPLSSFGGELFF.

This chain joins TRBV6-1 and TRBJ1-5; 9 bases agree with TRBD1. V was pared by 8 bases and J by 7 bases, with 6 bases of the junction left unmatched. This CDR3 is built from 13 residues. The germline CDR1 and CDR2 sequences are MNHNS and SASEGT. CDR3 in amino acids: CASGDRVEQPQHF. CDR3 in DNA: TGTGCCAGCGGGGACAGGGTCGAACAGCCCCAGCATTTT.

This clone came up a few times. The chain combines TRBV4-1 with TRBJ2-2; 7 bases fit TRBD2. Germline V gives CDR1 MGHRA, CDR2 YSYEKL. The length of the CDR3 is 21 residues. With 0 bases clipped from V and 5 bases from J, the junction kept 21 bases outside the gene matches. DNA of the CDR3: TGCGCCAGCAGCCAAGATGGGAGGGAGGGATTTGCGGGAGTATGGACCGGGGAGCTGTTTTTT. As protein: CASSQDGREGFAGVWTGELFF.

The rearrangement links TRBV5-6 to TRBJ2-7, with TRBD1 matching 7 bases. The CDR3 is 15 amino acids. The V segment lost 5 bases and the J segment 3 bases; nucleotides outside the gene matches: 11. The germline gives CDR1 SGHDT, CDR2 YYEEEE. In DNA, the CDR3 is TGTGCCAGCAGTACGCCCCGGGACAGTGACTACGAGCAGTACTTC. Its translation is CASSTPRDSDYEQYF. The full variable domain, its missing parts supplied by reference TRBV5-6 and TRBJ2-7, is DAGVTQSPTHLIKTRGQQVTLRCSPKSGHDTVSWYQQALGQGPQFIFQYYEEEERQRGNFPDRFSGHQFPNYSSELNVNALLLGDSALYLCASSTPRDSDYEQYFGPGTRLTVT.

This chain connects TRBV6-5 to TRBJ2-1; a weak D match, TRBD1 (6 bases). V gave up 6 bases and J gave up 8 bases, with 14 bases separating them. This CDR3 is built from 13 residues. Germline V gives CDR1 MNHEY, CDR2 SVGAGI. The CDR3 loop is CASRLQGHDEQFF. CDR3 DNA sequence: TGTGCCAGCAGACTACAGGGTCACGATGAGCAGTTCTTC.

V is TRBV30 and J is TRBJ1-3, with TRBD1 matching over 7 bases. CDR3 length equals 15 residues. Losses at the gene ends were 5 bases for V and 0 bases for J; bases not matched to a gene: 7. Germline V gene sequence: CDR1 GTSNPN, CDR2 SVGIG (reference sequence). CDR3 sequence: CAWAPGQISGNTIYF. Written as DNA, the CDR3 is TGTGCCTGGGCACCGGGACAGATCTCTGGAAACACCATATATTTT.

This clone has a handful of counts. The genes are TRBV5-5 and TRBJ2-7; perhaps TRBD1 as D (6 bases). CDR1 and CDR2 (germline): SGHKS, YYEKEE (reference sequence). Deletions cut 0 bases from V and 0 bases from J, with 16 bases between. The length of the CDR3 is 17 residues. CDR3: CASSLGTGSALSYEQYF. Here the CDR3 DNA reads TGTGCCAGCAGCTTGGGCACAGGGAGTGCCCTCTCCTACGAGCAGTACTTC.

CDR3: CASSIGEGGHYEQYF. Written as DNA, the CDR3 is TGTGCCAGTAGTATAGGGGAGGGAGGTCACTACGAGCAGTACTTC. The chain employs TRBV19 and TRBJ2-7; 7 positions match TRBD2. Germline assignment: CDR1 LNHDA and CDR2 SQIVND (reference sequence). The trim removed 1 base at V and 3 bases at J, leaving 6 bases unmatched. The CDR3 consists of 15 residues.

This chain uses TRBV11-2 with TRBJ1-1, with a weak D call TRBD1 (5 bases). The CDR3 sequence is 17 residues long. The germline gives CDR1 SGHAT, CDR2 FQNNGV. The V end was cut by 5 bases, the J end by 4 bases, with 23 bases between. The CDR3 sequence is CASSLPGRGGSVTEAFF. The CDR3 nucleotides read TGTGCCAGCAGCCTCCCGGGGCGGGGGGGTTCGGTCACTGAAGCTTTCTTT.

The chain recombines TRBV7-8 with TRBJ2-1; possible D gene TRBD2, 5 bases. The CDR3 consists of 16 residues. Trimming shortened V by 1 base and J by 4 bases, and 14 bases separated the two germline ends. Germline lookup yields CDR1 SGHVS and CDR2 FQNEAQ. The DNA of the CDR3 is TGTGCCAGCAGCTTAGGAGGCGCGGGCCCTTACAATGAGCAGTTCTTC. Its translation is CASSLGGAGPYNEQFF.

Here the CDR3 reads CASSLVGTGTDTQYF. The DNA of the CDR3 is TGTGCCAGCAGCTTGGTGGGGACAGGGACAGATACGCAGTATTTT. This chain uses TRBV5-4 with TRBJ2-3; 9 nucleotides line up with TRBD1. The CDR3 runs 15 residues. V dropped 0 bases and J dropped 3; count of bases not matched to a gene: 2. CDR1 is SGHNT and CDR2 is YYREEE in the germline V gene (reference sequence).

V is TRBV10-3 and J is TRBJ2-7; 7 bases are a match to TRBD2. Trimming removed 2 bases from V and 0 bases from J; junction bases left unmatched: 4. Germline loops: CDR1 ENHRY, CDR2 SYGVKD. The CDR3 totals 15 residues. The CDR3: CAISEVRGSSYEQYF. The DNA for the CDR3 is TGTGCCATCAGTGAGGTGCGGGGGAGCTCCTACGAGCAGTACTTC.

The table lists this clone with a count of one. The chain links TRBV6-5 to TRBJ2-3; D is possibly TRBD1 (6 bases). CDR3 size: 15 residues. Germline-derived CDR1 and CDR2 are MNHEY and SVGAGI. V was trimmed by 5 bases and J by 2 bases, leaving 14 bases between them. The CDR3 sequence is CASSQTGRSTDTQYF. CDR3 coding DNA: TGTGCCAGCAGTCAGACAGGCCGTTCCACAGATACGCAGTATTTT.

This clone was observed once. The J gene is TRBJ2-5, the V gene TRBV9; the D gene is possibly TRBD1 (6 bases). The CDR3 is made up of 16 amino acids. Per the germline V gene, CDR1 is SGDLS and CDR2 is YYNGEE. V lost 3 bases, J lost 1 base, and 16 bases lay in between. CDR3 sequence: CASSAGAGTLQETQYF. The CDR3 coding sequence is TGTGCCAGCAGCGCAGGGGCGGGTACCCTCCAAGAGACCCAGTACTTC.

The V and J genes are TRBV6-5 and TRBJ1-6; D remains ambiguous. Between the trimmed V and J ends, which lost 0 bases and 5 bases, there was a span of 8 bases. Germline values: CDR1 MNHEY, CDR2 SVGAGI. This CDR3 region has 15 residues. This CDR3 is CASSYSADNNSPLHF. The CDR3, as DNA: TGTGCCAGCAGTTACTCGGCCGATAATAATTCACCCCTCCACTTT.

J is TRBJ2-4 and V is TRBV3-1 (or the pseudogene TRBV3-2); the match to TRBD1 covers 7 bases. V trimming: 1 base; J trimming: 9 bases; junction bases outside the gene matches: 12. Germline V lookup: CDR1 LGHDT, CDR2 YNNKEL (reference sequence). There are 16 residues in the CDR3. CDR3: CASSQGAGGRVGIQYF. CDR3 DNA sequence: TGTGCCAGCAGCCAAGGGGCAGGGGGTCGGGTGGGCATTCAGTACTTC.